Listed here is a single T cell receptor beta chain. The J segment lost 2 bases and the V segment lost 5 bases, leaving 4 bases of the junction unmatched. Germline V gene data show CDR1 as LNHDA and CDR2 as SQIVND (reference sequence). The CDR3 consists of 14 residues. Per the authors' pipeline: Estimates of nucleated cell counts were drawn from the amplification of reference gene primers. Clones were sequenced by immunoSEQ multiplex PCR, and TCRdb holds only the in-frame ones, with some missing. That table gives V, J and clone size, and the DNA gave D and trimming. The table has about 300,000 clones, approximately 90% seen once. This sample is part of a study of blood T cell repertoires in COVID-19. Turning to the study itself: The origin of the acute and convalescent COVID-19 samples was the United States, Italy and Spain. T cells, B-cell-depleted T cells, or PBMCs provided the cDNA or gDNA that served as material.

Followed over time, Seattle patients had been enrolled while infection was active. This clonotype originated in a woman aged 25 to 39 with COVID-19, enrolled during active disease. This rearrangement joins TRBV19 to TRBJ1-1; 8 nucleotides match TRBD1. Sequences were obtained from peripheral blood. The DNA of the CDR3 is TGTGCCAGTAGTCTAGGGACAGGCAACACTGAAGCTTTCTTT. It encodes CASSLGTGNTEAFF. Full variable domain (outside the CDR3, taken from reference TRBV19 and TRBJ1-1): DGGITQSPKYLFRKEGQNVTLSCEQNLNHDAMYWYRQDPGQGLRLIYYSQIVNDFQKGDIAEGYSVSREKKESFPLTVTSAQKNPTAFYLCASSLGTGNTEAFFGQGTRLTVV.